Listed below are T cell receptor beta chains from one sample, sequenced in a study of control samples from healthy donors and cancer patients. Sequenced by immunoSEQ multiplex PCR; TCRdb stores in-frame clones only, minus some. The table shows some 210,000 clones, with about nine tenths occurring only once. The sample comprised blood. The receptors originated from a man aged 25 to 40 in good health. Both conserved end residues are part of each CDR3. The D gene is left open where the match is weak. Expanded clones are given a class, and other clones once, few, many or no size at all.

size: .
D: .
V: TRBV5-1
J: TRBJ1-4
CDR3: CASSLAGNNEKLFF
DNA: TGCGCCAGCAGCTTGGCCGGGAATAATGAAAAACTGTTTTTT

size: .
D: .
V: TRBV6-5
J: TRBJ2-7
CDR3: CASSSWGGGRYF
DNA: TGTGCCAGCAGTTCTTGGGGAGGGGGGCGGTACTTC

size: .
D: .
V: TRBV5-3
J: TRBJ2-5
CDR3: CARSWGGQRETQYF
DNA: TGTGCCAGAAGCTGGGGGGGACAGAGGGAGACCCAGTACTTC

size: once
D: .
V: TRBV4-1
J: TRBJ2-2
CDR3: CASSFRRSTGELFF
DNA: TGCGCCAGCAGCTTCCGACGGTCCACCGGGGAGCTGTTTTTT

size: .
D: .
V: TRBV6-6
J: TRBJ1-1
CDR3: CASSYSVLNTEAFF
DNA: TGTGCCAGCAGTTACTCCGTATTGAACACTGAAGCTTTCTTT

size: .
D: .
V: TRBV6-6
J: TRBJ1-4
CDR3: CASSPGTRNEKLFF
DNA: TGTGCCAGCAGCCCCGGGACTAGGAATGAAAAACTGTTTTTT

size: .
D: .
V: TRBV12-3/TRBV12-4
J: TRBJ1-2
CDR3: CASKLAGAYGYTF
DNA: TGTGCCAGCAAACTTGCAGGGGCCTATGGCTACACCTTC

size: .
D: .
V: TRBV9
J: TRBJ1-3
CDR3: CASSVAPGQQAGTIYF
DNA: TGTGCCAGCAGCGTAGCTCCCGGCCAGCAAGCGGGCACCATATATTTT

size: .
D: .
V: TRBV5-5
J: TRBJ1-5
CDR3: CASSLAGANQPQHF
DNA: TGTGCCAGCAGCTTGGCAGGGGCTAATCAGCCCCAGCATTTT

size: .
D: .
V: TRBV19
J: TRBJ2-7
CDR3: CASSTSRRGAYYEQYF
DNA: TGTGCCAGTAGTACCTCCCGGAGGGGGGCCTACTACGAGCAGTACTTC

size: .
D: .
V: TRBV27
J: TRBJ1-2
CDR3: CASAATGRHNYGYTF
DNA: TGTGCCAGCGCTGCGACGGGACGGCACAACTATGGCTACACCTTC

size: .
D: .
V: TRBV6-5
J: TRBJ2-1
CDR3: CASSYRRTPYNEQFF
DNA: TGTGCCAGCAGTTACCGCCGGACACCTTACAATGAGCAGTTCTTC

size: .
D: .
V: TRBV5-4
J: TRBJ1-6
CDR3: CASSFGPYSSYNSPLHF
DNA: TGTGCCAGCAGCTTCGGACCGTACAGCTCCTATAATTCACCCCTCCACTTT

size: .
D: TRBD2
V: TRBV30
J: TRBJ2-1
CDR3: CAWRRTSGGAAGEQFF
DNA: TGTGCCTGGAGGAGGACTAGCGGGGGGGCAGCAGGTGAGCAGTTCTTC

size: .
D: .
V: TRBV19
J: TRBJ2-1
CDR3: CASSSLRGSYNEQFF
DNA: TGTGCCAGTAGTTCTCTGAGAGGCTCCTACAATGAGCAGTTCTTC

size: .
D: .
V: TRBV4-2
J: TRBJ2-1
CDR3: CASSQDHEGTDEQFF
DNA: TGTGCCAGCAGCCAAGATCACGAGGGGACCGATGAGCAGTTCTTC

size: .
D: .
V: TRBV11-2
J: TRBJ1-5
CDR3: CASSSSGPQHF
DNA: TGTGCCAGCAGCTCCAGCGGGCCCCAGCATTTT

size: .
D: .
V: TRBV5-1
J: TRBJ1-3
CDR3: CASSLGGFSGNTIYF
DNA: TGCGCCAGCAGCTTGGGAGGCTTCTCTGGAAACACCATATATTTT

size: .
D: TRBD1
V: TRBV7-2
J: TRBJ2-7
CDR3: CASSPQGALGYEQYF
DNA: TGTGCCAGCAGCCCACAGGGGGCGCTTGGCTACGAGCAGTACTTC

size: .
D: TRBD1
V: TRBV6-1
J: TRBJ2-3
CDR3: CASSARRGRERPDTQYF
DNA: TGTGCCAGCAGTGCCCGCAGGGGGCGCGAAAGGCCAGATACGCAGTATTTT

size: .
D: .
V: TRBV7-9
J: TRBJ1-2
CDR3: CASSLARQANYGYTF
DNA: TGTGCCAGCAGCTTAGCGAGACAGGCTAACTATGGCTACACCTTC

size: .
D: .
V: TRBV11-1
J: TRBJ2-1
CDR3: CASGMDWGDNNEQFF
DNA: TGTGCCAGCGGGATGGACTGGGGCGATAACAATGAGCAGTTCTTC

size: few
D: TRBD1
V: TRBV10-2
J: TRBJ1-5
CDR3: CASRRGLGQPQHF
DNA: TGCGCCAGCAGAAGGGGGCTTGGTCAGCCCCAGCATTTT

size: .
D: .
V: TRBV6-5
J: TRBJ1-2
CDR3: CASKARSTANYGYTF
DNA: TGTGCCAGCAAGGCTCGTAGTACGGCGAACTATGGCTACACCTTC

size: .
D: .
V: TRBV19
J: TRBJ1-2
CDR3: CATLRGGGPYYGYTF
DNA: TGTGCCACCTTGCGCGGGGGAGGGCCGTACTATGGCTACACCTTC

size: few
D: .
V: TRBV7-6
J: TRBJ2-1
CDR3: CASSFSGASYNEQFF
DNA: TGTGCCAGCAGCTTCTCGGGGGCCTCCTACAATGAGCAGTTCTTC

size: .
D: .
V: TRBV7-9
J: TRBJ1-2
CDR3: CASNRESFNPANYGYTF
DNA: TGTGCCAGCAACCGGGAGTCTTTTAACCCAGCTAACTATGGCTACACCTTC

size: .
D: TRBD2
V: TRBV29-1
J: TRBJ2-2
CDR3: CSVRRLAGDTGELFF
DNA: TGCAGCGTTCGCCGACTAGCGGGGGATACCGGGGAGCTGTTTTTT

size: .
D: .
V: TRBV18
J: TRBJ1-6
CDR3: CASSPRELGIDSPLHF
DNA: TGTGCCAGCTCACCACGGGAGCTGGGGATCGATTCACCCCTCCACTTT

size: .
D: TRBD1
V: TRBV5-5
J: TRBJ1-2
CDR3: CASSLNNRGFWYGYTF
DNA: TGTGCCAGCAGCTTGAACAACAGGGGGTTTTGGTATGGCTACACCTTC

size: .
D: .
V: TRBV3-1/TRBV3-2
J: TRBJ2-5
CDR3: CASSQDTRPGRETQYF
DNA: TGTGCCAGCAGCCAAGATACGAGGCCAGGGCGGGAGACCCAGTACTTC

size: .
D: .
V: TRBV10-3
J: TRBJ1-3
CDR3: CAISPGLSGNTIYF
DNA: TGTGCCATCAGCCCAGGATTATCTGGAAACACCATATATTTT

size: .
D: .
V: TRBV18
J: TRBJ1-6
CDR3: CASSRGAIADYNSPLHF
DNA: TGTGCCAGCTCACGGGGCGCCATAGCGGACTATAATTCACCCCTCCACTTT

size: once
D: TRBD2
V: TRBV4-1
J: TRBJ2-7
CDR3: CASSQASGGFYEQYF
DNA: TGCGCCAGCAGCCAAGCTAGCGGGGGCTTCTACGAGCAGTACTTC

size: .
D: .
V: TRBV19
J: TRBJ2-1
CDR3: CASSIDRGYNEQFF
DNA: TGTGCCAGTAGTATAGATCGGGGGTACAATGAGCAGTTCTTC

size: .
D: TRBD1
V: TRBV3-1/TRBV3-2
J: TRBJ1-1
CDR3: CASSQPGQGEAFF
DNA: TGTGCCAGCAGCCAGCCGGGACAGGGGGAAGCTTTCTTT

size: .
D: .
V: TRBV2
J: TRBJ2-2
CDR3: CASSGYTGELFF
DNA: TGTGCCAGCTCGGGGTACACCGGGGAGCTGTTTTTT

size: .
D: .
V: TRBV12-5
J: TRBJ2-3
CDR3: CASGRGRERAKDTQYF
DNA: TGTGCTAGTGGTCGGGGTCGGGAGCGGGCTAAAGATACGCAGTATTTT

size: .
D: .
V: TRBV19
J: TRBJ1-3
CDR3: CASSSRDGNTIYF
DNA: TGTGCCAGTAGCTCGAGAGATGGAAACACCATATATTTT

size: .
D: .
V: TRBV6-5
J: TRBJ2-3
CDR3: CASQGGQGFSDTQYF
DNA: TGTGCCAGCCAAGGGGGGCAGGGGTTTTCGGATACGCAGTATTTT

size: .
D: TRBD1
V: TRBV30
J: TRBJ1-6
CDR3: CAWRMGTDNSPLHF
DNA: TGTGCCTGGAGGATGGGGACAGACAATTCACCCCTCCACTTT

size: .
D: .
V: TRBV6-1
J: TRBJ1-2
CDR3: CASSETTVDGYTF
DNA: TGTGCCAGCAGTGAAACGACAGTAGATGGCTACACCTTC

size: .
D: .
V: TRBV5-6
J: TRBJ2-7
CDR3: CASSLSRGGFYEQYF
DNA: TGTGCCAGCAGCTTGAGTCGAGGTGGCTTCTACGAGCAGTACTTC

size: .
D: TRBD1
V: TRBV11-3
J: TRBJ2-1
CDR3: CASSLDHRGTNEQFF
DNA: TGTGCCAGCAGCTTAGATCACAGGGGAACCAATGAGCAGTTCTTC

size: .
D: TRBD1
V: TRBV9
J: TRBJ1-2
CDR3: CASSATGGDSYTF
DNA: TGTGCCAGCAGCGCGACAGGGGGTGATAGCTACACCTTC

size: .
D: TRBD2
V: TRBV30
J: TRBJ2-1
CDR3: CAWSVLAGVIEQFF
DNA: TGTGCCTGGAGTGTACTAGCGGGGGTTATTGAGCAGTTCTTC

size: once
D: .
V: TRBV30
J: TRBJ2-7
CDR3: CAWSQSLVGEQYF
DNA: TGTGCCTGGAGTCAATCACTAGTTGGCGAGCAGTACTTC

size: .
D: .
V: TRBV4-2
J: TRBJ1-1
CDR3: CASSPGQNTEAFF
DNA: TGTGCCAGCAGCCCGGGACAGAACACTGAAGCTTTCTTT

size: .
D: .
V: TRBV3-1/TRBV3-2
J: TRBJ2-6
CDR3: CASSFQSSGANVLTF
DNA: TGTGCCAGCAGTTTTCAGAGCTCTGGGGCCAACGTCCTGACTTTC

size: once
D: .
V: TRBV5-1
J: TRBJ2-7
CDR3: CASSPDYHEQYF
DNA: TGCGCCAGCAGCCCGGACTACCACGAGCAGTACTTC

size: .
D: TRBD1
V: TRBV6-6
J: TRBJ1-5
CDR3: CASSPGTGGTQPQHF
DNA: TGTGCCAGCAGTCCCGGGACAGGGGGCACTCAGCCCCAGCATTTT

size: .
D: .
V: TRBV5-1
J: TRBJ1-4
CDR3: CASSMTGNVEKLFF
DNA: TGCGCCAGCAGCATGACAGGAAATGTTGAAAAACTGTTTTTT

size: .
D: TRBD1
V: TRBV6-5
J: TRBJ2-7
CDR3: CATKPQGALRYEQYF
DNA: TGTGCCACCAAACCACAGGGGGCGCTGAGATACGAGCAGTACTTC

size: .
D: .
V: TRBV10-1
J: TRBJ2-3
CDR3: CASSEPGRGDTQYF
DNA: TGCGCCAGCAGTGAGCCAGGGAGAGGAGATACGCAGTATTTT

size: .
D: TRBD2
V: TRBV27
J: TRBJ2-1
CDR3: CASSLRSSGGRSSYNEQFF
DNA: TGTGCCAGCAGTTTAAGGTCTAGCGGGGGGCGTAGCTCCTACAATGAGCAGTTCTTC

size: once
D: .
V: TRBV5-1
J: TRBJ1-1
CDR3: CASSLGTAGLNTEAFF
DNA: TGCGCCAGCAGCTTGGGTACGGCGGGGCTGAACACTGAAGCTTTCTTT

size: .
D: TRBD1
V: TRBV6-2/TRBV6-3
J: TRBJ2-7
CDR3: CASSFGTSGQGSYEQYF
DNA: TGTGCCAGCAGTTTTGGAACCTCGGGACAGGGCTCCTACGAGCAGTACTTC